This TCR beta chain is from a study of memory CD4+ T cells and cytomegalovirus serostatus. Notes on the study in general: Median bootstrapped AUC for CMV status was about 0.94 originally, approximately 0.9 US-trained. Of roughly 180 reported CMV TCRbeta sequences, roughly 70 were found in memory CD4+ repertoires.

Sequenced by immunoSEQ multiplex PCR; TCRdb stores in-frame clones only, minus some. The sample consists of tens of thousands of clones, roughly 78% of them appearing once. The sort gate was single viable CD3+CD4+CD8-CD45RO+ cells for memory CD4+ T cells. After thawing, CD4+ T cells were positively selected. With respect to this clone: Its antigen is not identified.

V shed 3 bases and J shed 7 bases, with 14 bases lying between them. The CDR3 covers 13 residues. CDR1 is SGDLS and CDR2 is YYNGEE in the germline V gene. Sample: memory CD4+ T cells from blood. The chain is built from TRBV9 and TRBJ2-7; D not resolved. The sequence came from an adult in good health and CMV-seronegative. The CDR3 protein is CASSASPSLEQYF. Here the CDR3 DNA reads TGTGCCAGCAGCGCTTCCCCCTCTTTGGAGCAGTACTTC.